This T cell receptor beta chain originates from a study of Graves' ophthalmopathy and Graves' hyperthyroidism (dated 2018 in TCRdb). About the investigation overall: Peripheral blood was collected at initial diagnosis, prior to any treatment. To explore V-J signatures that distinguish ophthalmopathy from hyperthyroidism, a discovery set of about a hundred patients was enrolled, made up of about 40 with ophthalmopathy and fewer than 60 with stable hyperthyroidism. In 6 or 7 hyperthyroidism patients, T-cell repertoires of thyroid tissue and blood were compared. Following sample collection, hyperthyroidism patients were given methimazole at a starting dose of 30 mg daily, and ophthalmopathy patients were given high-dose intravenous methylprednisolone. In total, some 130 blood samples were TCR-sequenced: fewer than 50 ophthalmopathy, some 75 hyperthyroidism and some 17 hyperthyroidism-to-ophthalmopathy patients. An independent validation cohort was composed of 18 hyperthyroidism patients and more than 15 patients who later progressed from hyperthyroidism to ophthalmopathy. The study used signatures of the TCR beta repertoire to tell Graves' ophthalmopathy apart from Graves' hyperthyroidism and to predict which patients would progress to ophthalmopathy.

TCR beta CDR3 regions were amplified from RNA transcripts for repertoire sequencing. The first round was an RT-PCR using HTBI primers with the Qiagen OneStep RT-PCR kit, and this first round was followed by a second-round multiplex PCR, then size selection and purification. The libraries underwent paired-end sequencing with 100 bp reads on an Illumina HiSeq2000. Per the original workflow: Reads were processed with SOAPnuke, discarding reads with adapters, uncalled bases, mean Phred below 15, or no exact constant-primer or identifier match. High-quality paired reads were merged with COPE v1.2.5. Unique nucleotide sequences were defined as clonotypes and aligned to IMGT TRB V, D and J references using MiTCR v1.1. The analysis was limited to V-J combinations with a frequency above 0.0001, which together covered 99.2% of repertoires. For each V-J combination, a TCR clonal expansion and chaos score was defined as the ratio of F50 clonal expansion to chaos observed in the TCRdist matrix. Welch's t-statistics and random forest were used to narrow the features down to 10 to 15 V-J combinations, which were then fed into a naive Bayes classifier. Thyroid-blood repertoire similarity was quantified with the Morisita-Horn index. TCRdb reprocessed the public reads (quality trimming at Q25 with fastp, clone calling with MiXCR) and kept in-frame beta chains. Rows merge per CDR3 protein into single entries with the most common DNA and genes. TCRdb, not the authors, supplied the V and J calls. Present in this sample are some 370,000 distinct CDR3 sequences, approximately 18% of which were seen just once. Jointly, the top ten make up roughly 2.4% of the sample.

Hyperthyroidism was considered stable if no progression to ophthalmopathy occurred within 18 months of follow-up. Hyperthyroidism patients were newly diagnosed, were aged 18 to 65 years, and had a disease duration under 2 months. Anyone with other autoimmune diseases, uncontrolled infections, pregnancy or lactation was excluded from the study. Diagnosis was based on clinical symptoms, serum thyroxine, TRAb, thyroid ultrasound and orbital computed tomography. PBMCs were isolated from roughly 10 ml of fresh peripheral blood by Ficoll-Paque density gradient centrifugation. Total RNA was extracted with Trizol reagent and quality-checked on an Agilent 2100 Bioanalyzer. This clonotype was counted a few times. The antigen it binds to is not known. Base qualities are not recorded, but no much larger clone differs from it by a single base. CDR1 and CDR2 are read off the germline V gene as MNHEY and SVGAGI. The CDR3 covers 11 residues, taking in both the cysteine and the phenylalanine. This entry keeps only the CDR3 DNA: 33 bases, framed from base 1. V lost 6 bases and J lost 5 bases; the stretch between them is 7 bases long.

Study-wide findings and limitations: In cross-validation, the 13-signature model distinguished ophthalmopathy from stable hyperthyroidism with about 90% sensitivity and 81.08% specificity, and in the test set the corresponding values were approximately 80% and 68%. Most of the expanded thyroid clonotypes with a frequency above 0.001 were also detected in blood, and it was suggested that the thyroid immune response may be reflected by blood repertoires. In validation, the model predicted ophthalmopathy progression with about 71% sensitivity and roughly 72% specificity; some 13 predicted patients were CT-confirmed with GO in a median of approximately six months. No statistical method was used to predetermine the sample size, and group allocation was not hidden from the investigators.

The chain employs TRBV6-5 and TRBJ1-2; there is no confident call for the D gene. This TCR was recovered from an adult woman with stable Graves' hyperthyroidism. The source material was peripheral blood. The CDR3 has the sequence CASSYAYGYTF. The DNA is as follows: TGTGCCAGCAGCTATGCTTATGGCTACACCTTC.